The text below deals with one TCR beta chain. Libraries were prepared by immunoSEQ multiplex PCR; TCRdb keeps only in-frame clonotypes and omits some of them. Of fewer than 150,000 clones listed, around 87% are singletons. The sample originates from a study of blood T cell repertoires in COVID-19. V lost 3 bases to trimming and J lost 2 bases; unmatched junction nucleotides: 15. Germline V gene lookup returns CDR1 DFQATT and CDR2 SNEGSKA (reference sequence). The CDR3 runs 18 residues. This clonotype was obtained from a woman aged 45-65 years who had recovered from COVID-19. Sequences were obtained from peripheral blood. This chain joins TRBV20-1 and TRBJ2-3; 9 nucleotides agree with TRBD1. CDR3 coding DNA: TGCAGTGCTAGTGGAGGGGGCCACAGGGGGCCCCCCACAGATACGCAGTATTTT. Its translation is CSASGGGHRGPPTDTQYF.